This TCR beta chain came from a study of identical twins. Findings of the study overall: Insertions were reduced in abundant cord blood beta clonotypes but not in memory repertoires.

This clonotype was detected a few times. Its antigen is not known. Unique molecular identifiers were present on the cDNA, which also gained a universal primer site by template switching. TCRdb used MiXCR to reprocess the 5' RACE reads, holding one entry per CDR3 protein. This table holds approximately 470,000 distinct CDR3 sequences, approximately 14% found once. This CDR3 spans 15 amino acids. Germline CDR1 SEHNR, CDR2 FQNEAQ (reference sequence). The V and J ends lost 1 base and 3 bases respectively, with 11 bases between them. The donors were all healthy and Caucasian. These sequences were also reported in another study, on yellow fever vaccine responses in identical twins.

Material: CD4+ T cells sorted from blood. The chain links TRBV7-9 to TRBJ2-3; the D gene is possibly TRBD1 (6 bases). This sequence originates from a woman between 18 and 30 years old in good health. CDR3 loop: CASSLGDRLTDTQYF. In DNA form, the CDR3 reads TGTGCCAGCAGCTTAGGTGACAGGCTTACAGATACGCAGTATTTT.